Listed here is a single T cell receptor (beta chain). The table lists this clone with many counts. Its cognate antigen has yet to be identified. No quality values exist for individual bases; no much larger clone is one base distant. This specimen comes from a study of CD8+ T cells in alopecia areata (dated by TCRdb to 2016 to 2019). As for the study more broadly: The treated patients, all with moderate-to-severe alopecia areata, were enrolled in an open-label pilot trial of oral tofacitinib given at 5 to 10 mg twice daily. Patients stayed on tofacitinib for 6 to 18 months and then had 6 months of follow-up off drug so that delayed response and recurrence could be assessed. In treated patients, disease severity was measured using the SALT score, which gives the percentage of scalp surface area affected. In both human patients and the C3H/HeJ mouse model, the study applied high-throughput TCRbeta sequencing to look at T cell clonal expansion in alopecia areata. Scalp tissue and sorted CD4+ and CD8+ peripheral blood T cells from patchy and totalis/universalis alopecia areata patients and from healthy controls were covered by human TCRbeta sequencing. Tofacitinib-treated patients had biopsies at baseline and at 4 and 24 weeks of treatment, with a later scalp biopsy in several patients. Clonality in the scalp was compared among normal scalp (n=4), patchy alopecia areata scalp (n=8), and alopecia totalis/universalis scalp (n=8). RNA was extracted with the PAXgene miRNA kit for fixed scalp, the miRNeasy kit for PBMCs, and the RNeasy kit for mouse skin. immunoSEQ multiplex PCR using 35 Vbeta forward primers and 13 Jbeta reverse primers was used to amplify TCRbeta CDR3 regions.

The library was made by the immunoSEQ multiplex PCR assay. For TCR sequencing, RNA was extracted from every sample and reverse transcribed into cDNA to serve as template. First-strand cDNA was synthesized using SuperScript III with a 2:1 mix of oligo-dT and random hexamers. A synthetic immune receptor repertoire was used to gauge amplification bias, and whatever bias remained was removed computationally. The authors' pipeline ran thus. After raw reads were preprocessed to remove errors, the CDR3 was defined following IMGT conventions as running from the conserved cysteine to phenylalanine. Clonality was computed as 1 minus the Shannon entropy, with the entropy normalized by log2 of the number of productive unique TCRs. Whether scalp clones were CD4 or CD8 was inferred by matching scalp TCRbeta sequences against CD4 and CD8 repertoires sorted from blood. The source is immuneACCESS, and TCRdb retained only in-frame sequences with V and J called. Part of the clones is not carried over; for the studies checked, unresolved V genes explain less than half of this, and the remainder is unexplained. Clone size and the V and J calls come from that table; the DNA yielded D and trimming. Present in this sample are approximately 120,000 clones, 61% of which were seen just once. The ten largest clones add up to around 5.7% of the sample.

According to the study, the label for this sample's time point signals: four to five weeks on oral tofacitinib. Reading the label with the study, this specimen's treatment or condition is: oral pan-JAK inhibitor, 5-10 mg twice daily. From alopecia areata patients, peripheral blood was collected along with lesional scalp punch biopsies. PBMCs were isolated by density centrifugation and stained for CD3, CD4 and CD8, after which CD4+ and CD8+ T cells were sorted on a FACSAria. From the germline V gene, CDR1 is SGHVS and CDR2 is FNYEAQ. The CDR3 holds 15 amino acids from the cysteine to the phenylalanine. Kept here is only the CDR3 DNA, which spans 45 bases and is read in frame from base 1. At the junction V is shortened by 4 bases and J by 8 bases, with 15 bases in between. What the research found in general, with its limitations: Scalp clonality and the number of expanded CD8+ clones among the top 100 scalp clones were significantly decreased by tofacitinib. Many expanded lesional clones persisted in scalp and blood during tofacitinib treatment, which may partly explain relapse after stopping treatment. Because the treated cohort was small and had only one nonresponder, larger studies are needed to examine links between baseline CD8+ expansion and response. Unlike mouse skin, which is dominated by gammadelta T cells, normal human skin has resident alphabeta T cells that are also sequenced, and this complicates analysis of the scalp TCR repertoire. Compared with normal scalp, lesional scalp, particularly in alopecia totalis/universalis, had higher clonality and more expanded CD8+ clones, which suggests antigenic drive. TCR sequences shared between patients were less clear than in mice, possibly partly because of HLA diversity in the patient population.

The chain joins TRBV7-6 to TRBJ1-6, and perhaps TRBD1 as D gene, on 5 matching bases. This clonotype was obtained from a human donor with alopecia areata. The sequences come from CD4+ T cells sorted from blood, collected at week 4, from a patient treated with tofacitinib. CDR3 sequence: CASSWTRSGDSPLHF. In nucleotide form, the sequence is TGTGCCAGCAGCTGGACTCGCTCGGGGGATTCACCCCTCCACTTT.